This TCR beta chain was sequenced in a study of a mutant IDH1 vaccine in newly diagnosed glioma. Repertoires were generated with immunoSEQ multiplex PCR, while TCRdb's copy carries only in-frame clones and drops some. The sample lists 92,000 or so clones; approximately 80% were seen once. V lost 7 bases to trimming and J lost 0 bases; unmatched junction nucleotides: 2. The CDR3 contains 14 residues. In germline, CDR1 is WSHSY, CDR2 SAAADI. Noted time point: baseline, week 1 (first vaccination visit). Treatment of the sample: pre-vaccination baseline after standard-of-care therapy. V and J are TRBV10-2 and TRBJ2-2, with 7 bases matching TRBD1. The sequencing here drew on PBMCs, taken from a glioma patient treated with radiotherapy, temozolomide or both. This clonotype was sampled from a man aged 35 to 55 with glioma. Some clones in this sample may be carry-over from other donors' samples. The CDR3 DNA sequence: TGCGCCAGCAAGGACAGGTCGAACACCGGGGAGCTGTTTTTT. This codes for CASKDRSNTGELFF.